The clone carrying this T cell receptor (beta chain) is a singleton in its sample. Its antigen is still unknown. Clones were read by immunoSEQ multiplex PCR, and TCRdb kept only the in-frame ones, dropping some. The table lists roughly 70,000 clones, approximately 86% of them singletons, with about 3% in the top ten. J was trimmed by 6 bases and V by 8 bases; bases with no gene match: 9. This CDR3 comprises 14 residues. The V gene's germline CDR1 is SGHTA and CDR2 FQGTGA. The donors were in the roughly 120-subject validation cohort, distinct from the approximately 700-subject first cohort. The data derive from a study of cytomegalovirus exposure and HLA in healthy donors. Study observations and caveats: A few CMV-associated chains were confirmed in vitro to be specific for CMV antigens.

The sequence came from a man aged 25-45 years in good health and CMV-seronegative. What was sequenced was PBMCs. V gene TRBV7-3 combines with J gene TRBJ2-2; the match to TRBD1 covers 7 bases. In DNA, the CDR3 is TGTGCCAGCTCGATAACAGGGGAAGCCGGGGAGCTGTTTTTT. It translates to CASSITGEAGELFF.